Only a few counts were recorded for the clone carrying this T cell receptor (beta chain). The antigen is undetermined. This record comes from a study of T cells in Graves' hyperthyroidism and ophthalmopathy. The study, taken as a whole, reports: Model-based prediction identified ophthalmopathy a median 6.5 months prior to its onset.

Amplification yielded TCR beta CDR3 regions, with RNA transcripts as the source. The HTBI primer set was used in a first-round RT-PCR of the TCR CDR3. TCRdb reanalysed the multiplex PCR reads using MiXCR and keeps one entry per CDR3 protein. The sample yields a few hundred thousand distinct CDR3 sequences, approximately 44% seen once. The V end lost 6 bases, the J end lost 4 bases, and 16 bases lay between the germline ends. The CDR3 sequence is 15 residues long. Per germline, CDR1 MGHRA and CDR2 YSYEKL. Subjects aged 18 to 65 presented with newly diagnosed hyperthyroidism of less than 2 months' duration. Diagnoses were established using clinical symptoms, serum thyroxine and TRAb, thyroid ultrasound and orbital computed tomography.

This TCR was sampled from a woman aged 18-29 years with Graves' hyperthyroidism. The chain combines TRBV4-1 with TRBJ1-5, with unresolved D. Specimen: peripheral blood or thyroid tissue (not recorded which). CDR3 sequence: CASRGEQTLNQPQHF. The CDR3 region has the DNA TGCGCCAGCAGGGGAGAGCAAACTTTAAATCAGCCCCAGCATTTT.